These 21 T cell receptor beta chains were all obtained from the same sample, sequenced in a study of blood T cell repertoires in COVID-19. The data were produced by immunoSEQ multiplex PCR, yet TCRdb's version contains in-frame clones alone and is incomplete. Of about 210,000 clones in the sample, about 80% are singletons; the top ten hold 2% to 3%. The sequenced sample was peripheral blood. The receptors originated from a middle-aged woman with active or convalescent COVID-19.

The CDR3 DNA sequence: TGTGCCAGCAGGACGACAGGGTCCGGGGCCGGCAATGAGCAGTTCTTC. Encoded protein: CASRTTGSGAGNEQFF. The V gene is TRBV28, the J gene TRBJ2-1, with 7 bases aligning to TRBD1. Germline CDR1 reads MDHEN; CDR2 reads SYDVKM. V lost 6 bases and J lost 6; bases outside the gene matches: 14. The CDR3 spans 16 residues.

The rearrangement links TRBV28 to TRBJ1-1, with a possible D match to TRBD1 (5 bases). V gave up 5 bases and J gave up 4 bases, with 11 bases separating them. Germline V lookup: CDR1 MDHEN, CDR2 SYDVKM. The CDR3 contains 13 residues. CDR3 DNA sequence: TGTGCCAGCAGTAACGGGGGTACCACTGAAGCTTTCTTT. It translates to CASSNGGTTEAFF.

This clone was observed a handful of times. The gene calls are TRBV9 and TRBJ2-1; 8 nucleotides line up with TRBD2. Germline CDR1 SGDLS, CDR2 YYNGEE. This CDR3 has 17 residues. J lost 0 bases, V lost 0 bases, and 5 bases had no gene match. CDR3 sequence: CASSVAGGSRSYNEQFF. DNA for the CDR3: TGTGCCAGCAGCGTAGCGGGAGGGTCCCGCTCCTACAATGAGCAGTTCTTC.

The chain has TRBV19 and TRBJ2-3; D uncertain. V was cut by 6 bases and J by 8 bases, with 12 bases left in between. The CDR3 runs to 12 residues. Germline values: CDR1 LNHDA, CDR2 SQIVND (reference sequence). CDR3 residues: CASSPLVGTQYF. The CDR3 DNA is TGTGCCAGTAGCCCCCTAGTAGGTACGCAGTATTTT.

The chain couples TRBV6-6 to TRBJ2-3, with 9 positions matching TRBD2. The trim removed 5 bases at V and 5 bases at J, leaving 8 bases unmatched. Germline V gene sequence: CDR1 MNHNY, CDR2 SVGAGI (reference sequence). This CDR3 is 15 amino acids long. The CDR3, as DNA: TGTGCCAGCAGTGCTGTAGCGGGAGCGCGAGATACGCAGTATTTT. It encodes CASSAVAGARDTQYF.

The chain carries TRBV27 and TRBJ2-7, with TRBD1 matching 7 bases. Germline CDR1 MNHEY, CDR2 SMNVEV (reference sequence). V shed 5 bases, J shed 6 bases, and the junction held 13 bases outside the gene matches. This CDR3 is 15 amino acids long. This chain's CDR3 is CASSPRTGGSGEQYF. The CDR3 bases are TGTGCCAGCAGTCCCCGGACAGGAGGATCCGGCGAGCAGTACTTC.

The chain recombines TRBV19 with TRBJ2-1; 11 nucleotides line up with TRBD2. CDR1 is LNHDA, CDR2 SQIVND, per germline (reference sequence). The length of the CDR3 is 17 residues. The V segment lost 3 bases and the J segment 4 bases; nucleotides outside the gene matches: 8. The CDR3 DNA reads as TGTGCCAGTAGTATGAGCCCTAGCGGGAGGACTTACAATGAGCAGTTCTTC. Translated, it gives CASSMSPSGRTYNEQFF.

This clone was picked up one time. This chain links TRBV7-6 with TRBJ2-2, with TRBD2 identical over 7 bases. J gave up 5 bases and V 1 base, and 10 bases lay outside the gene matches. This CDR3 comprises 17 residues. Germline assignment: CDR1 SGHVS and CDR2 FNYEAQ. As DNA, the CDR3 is TGTGCCAGCAGCTTAGAGGGACTACCTATCCCAACCGGGGAGCTGTTTTTT. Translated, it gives CASSLEGLPIPTGELFF.

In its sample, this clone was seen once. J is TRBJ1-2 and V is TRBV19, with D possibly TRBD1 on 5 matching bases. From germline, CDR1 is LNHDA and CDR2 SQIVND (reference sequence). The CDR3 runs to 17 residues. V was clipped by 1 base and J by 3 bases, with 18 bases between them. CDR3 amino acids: CASSIVGGSLRHYGYTF. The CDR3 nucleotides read TGTGCCAGTAGTATAGTTGGGGGGAGCCTCCGGCACTATGGCTACACCTTC.

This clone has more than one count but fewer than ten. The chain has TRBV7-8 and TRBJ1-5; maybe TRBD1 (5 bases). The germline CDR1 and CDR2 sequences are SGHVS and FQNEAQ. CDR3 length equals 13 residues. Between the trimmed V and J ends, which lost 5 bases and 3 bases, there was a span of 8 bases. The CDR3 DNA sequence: TGTGCCAGCAGCAAGGACATCAATCAGCCCCAGCATTTT. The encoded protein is CASSKDINQPQHF. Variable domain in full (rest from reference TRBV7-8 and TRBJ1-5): GAGVSQSPRYKVAKRGQDVALRCDPISGHVSLFWYQQALGQGPEFLTYFQNEAQLDKSGLPSDRFFAERPEGSVSTLKIQRTQQEDSAVYLCASSKDINQPQHFGDGTRLSIL.

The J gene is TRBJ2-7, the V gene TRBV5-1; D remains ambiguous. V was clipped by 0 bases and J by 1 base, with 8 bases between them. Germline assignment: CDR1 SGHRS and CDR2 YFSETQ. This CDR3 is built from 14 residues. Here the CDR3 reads CASSLAARSYEQYF. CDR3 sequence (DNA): TGCGCCAGCAGCTTGGCCGCCAGGTCCTACGAGCAGTACTTC.

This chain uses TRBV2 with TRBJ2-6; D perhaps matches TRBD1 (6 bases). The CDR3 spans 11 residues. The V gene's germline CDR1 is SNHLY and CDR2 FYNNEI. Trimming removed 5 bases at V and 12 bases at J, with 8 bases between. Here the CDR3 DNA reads TGTGCCAGCAGTTTGACAGGCGTCCTGACTTTC. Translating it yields CASSLTGVLTF.

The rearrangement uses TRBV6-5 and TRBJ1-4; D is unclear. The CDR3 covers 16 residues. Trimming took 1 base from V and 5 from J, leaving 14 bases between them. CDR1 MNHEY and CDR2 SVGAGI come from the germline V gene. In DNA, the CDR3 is TGTGCCAGCAGTTACTTTTCCTCCCCGGGGAATGAAAAACTGTTTTTT. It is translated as CASSYFSSPGNEKLFF.

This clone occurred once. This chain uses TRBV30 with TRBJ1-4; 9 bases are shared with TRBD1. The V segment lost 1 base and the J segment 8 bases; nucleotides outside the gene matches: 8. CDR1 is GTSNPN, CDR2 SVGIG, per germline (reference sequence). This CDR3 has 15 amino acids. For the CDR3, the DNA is TGTGCCTGGAGTGCCGGGACAGGGAAGGAAGAAAAACTGTTTTTT. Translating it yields CAWSAGTGKEEKLFF.

DNA of the CDR3: TGTGCCAGCAGCAAGACGACGGGAAACACTGAAGCTTTCTTT. Protein: CASSKTTGNTEAFF. The chain uses TRBV21-1 and TRBJ1-1. TRBV21-1 is given as a pseudogene. The CDR3 covers 14 residues.

This CDR3 is CASSGGTGGVSPLHF. The CDR3 region has the DNA TGTGCCAGCAGCGGAGGGACAGGGGGTGTCTCACCCCTCCACTTT. The genes are TRBV9 and TRBJ1-6; 11 bases are a match to TRBD1. CDR1 is SGDLS and CDR2 is YYNGEE in the germline V gene. The CDR3 runs 15 residues. Unmatched junction bases numbered 6, after V lost 3 bases and J lost 10 bases.

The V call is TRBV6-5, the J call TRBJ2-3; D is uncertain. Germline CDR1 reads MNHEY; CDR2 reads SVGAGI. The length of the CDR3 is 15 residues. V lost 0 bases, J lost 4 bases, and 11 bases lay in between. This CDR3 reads CASSYSNMRADTQYF. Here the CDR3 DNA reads TGTGCCAGCAGTTACTCGAATATGCGAGCAGATACGCAGTATTTT.

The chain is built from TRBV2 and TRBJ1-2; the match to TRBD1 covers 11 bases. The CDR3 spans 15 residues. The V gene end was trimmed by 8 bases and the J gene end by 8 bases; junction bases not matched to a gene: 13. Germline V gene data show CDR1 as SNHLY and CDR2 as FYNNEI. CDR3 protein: CASSLMGTGGEGYTF. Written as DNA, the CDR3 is TGTGCCAGCTCACTGATGGGGACAGGGGGAGAAGGCTACACCTTC.

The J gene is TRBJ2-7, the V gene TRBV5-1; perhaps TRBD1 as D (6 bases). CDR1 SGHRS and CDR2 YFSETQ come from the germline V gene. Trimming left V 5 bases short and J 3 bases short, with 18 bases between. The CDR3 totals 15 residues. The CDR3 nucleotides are TGCGCCAGCAGGCGAACAGGGTCCCCCTACTACGAGCAGTACTTC. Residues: CASRRTGSPYYEQYF. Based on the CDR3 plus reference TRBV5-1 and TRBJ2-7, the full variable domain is KAGVTQTPRYLIKTRGQQVTLSCSPISGHRSVSWYQQTPGQGLQFLFEYFSETQRNKGNFPGRFSGRQFSNSRSEMNVSTLELGDSALYLCASRRTGSPYYEQYFGPGTRLTVT.

In DNA form, the CDR3 reads TGTGCCAGCAGCCCCATCAGCGGGGCTGCTTCTGGCAATGAGCAGTTCTTC. Translating it yields CASSPISGAASGNEQFF. The chain links TRBV7-2 to TRBJ2-1; the match to TRBD2 covers 7 bases. Germline V gene lookup returns CDR1 SGHTA and CDR2 FQGNSA. The CDR3 consists of 17 residues. V shed 5 bases, J shed 6 bases, and the junction held 16 bases outside the gene matches.

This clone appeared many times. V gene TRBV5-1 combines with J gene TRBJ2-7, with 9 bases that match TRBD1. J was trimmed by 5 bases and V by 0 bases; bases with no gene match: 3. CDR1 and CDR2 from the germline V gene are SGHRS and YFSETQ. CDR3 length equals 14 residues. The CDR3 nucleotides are TGCGCCAGCAGCTTGGCGGGACAGGGCAACGAGCAGTACTTC. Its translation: CASSLAGQGNEQYF. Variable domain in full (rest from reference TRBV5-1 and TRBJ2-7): KAGVTQTPRYLIKTRGQQVTLSCSPISGHRSVSWYQQTPGQGLQFLFEYFSETQRNKGNFPGRFSGRQFSNSRSEMNVSTLELGDSALYLCASSLAGQGNEQYFGPGTRLTVT.